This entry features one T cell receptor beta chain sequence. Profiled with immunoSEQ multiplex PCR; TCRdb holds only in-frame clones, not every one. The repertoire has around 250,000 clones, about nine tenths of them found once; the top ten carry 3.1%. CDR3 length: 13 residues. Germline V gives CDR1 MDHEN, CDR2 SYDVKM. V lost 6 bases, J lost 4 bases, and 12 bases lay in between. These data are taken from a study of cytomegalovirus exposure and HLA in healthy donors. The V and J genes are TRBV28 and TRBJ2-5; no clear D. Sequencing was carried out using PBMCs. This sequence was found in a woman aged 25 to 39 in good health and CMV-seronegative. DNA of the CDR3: TGTGCCAGCAGGTACCAAATCGGAGAGACCCAGTACTTC. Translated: CASRYQIGETQYF.